The clone carrying this T cell receptor (beta chain) appeared a single time. Its antigen is still unknown. The sample is drawn from a study of T-cell reconstitution after alpha-beta-depleted transplantation in children. General study findings and limits: T-cell numbers and diversity one year post-transplant derived largely from freshly generated T cells. Two months or so post-transplant, alpha-beta T cells reportedly derived from several hundred expanded graft clones.

TCRbeta library construction was performed incorporating unique molecular identifiers. Via MiXCR, TCRdb re-called the PCR reads, giving one row per CDR3 protein. The data contain roughly 490,000 distinct CDR3 sequences, about an eighth of them singletons. The TCR originated in a female patient aged 2-9 years who had a stem cell transplant for aplastic anemia, so the T cells may come from the graft donor. The source material was PBMCs, mostly from graft donor cells, sampled 180 days after TCRalphabeta/CD19-depleted stem cell transplant.

CDR3 protein: CASRALASLSYEQYF. The CDR3 coding sequence is TGTGCCAGCAGGGCTCTAGCGTCACTCTCCTACGAGCAGTACTTC. J is TRBJ2-7 and V is TRBV12-3 or TRBV12-4, with D perhaps TRBD2 (6 bases). The CDR3 loop spans 15 amino acids. Trimming stripped 6 bases from V and 0 bases from J, with 15 bases between.